This T cell receptor (beta chain) was identified in a study of cytomegalovirus exposure and HLA in healthy donors. TCRdb's table, derived via immunoSEQ multiplex PCR, lists solely in-frame clones and lacks some. Altogether about 200,000 clones are present, around 83% being singletons, with the ten largest covering about an eighth. J lost 4 bases, V lost 0 bases, and 8 bases had no gene match. The CDR3 has 16 amino acids. The germline gives CDR1 SGDLS, CDR2 YYNGEE. This clone was seen only once. The chain combines TRBV9 with TRBJ2-5; TRBD2 matches at 8 bases. Sequencing was done on a sample of PBMCs. This TCR derives from a woman aged 30 to 39 in good health and CMV-seropositive. CDR3 in DNA: TGTGCCAGCAGCGTAGAGTTGCGGGAGGCCGGAGAGACCCAGTACTTC. This encodes CASSVELREAGETQYF. Full variable domain (outside the CDR3, taken from reference TRBV9 and TRBJ2-5): DSGVTQTPKHLITATGQRVTLRCSPRSGDLSVYWYQQSLDQGLQFLIQYYNGEERAKGNILERFSAQQFPDLHSELNLSSLELGDSALYFCASSVELREAGETQYFGPGTRLLVL.